This is a list of T cell receptor beta chains from one sample in a study of T cells expressing NK-cell markers. TCRdb processed the 5' RACE reads again and assigns one entry to each CDR3 protein, with no DNA. This repertoire includes about 550,000 distinct CDR3 sequences. Sequenced: blood T cells: a sorted CD56 or NKG2C T cell subset, CD4+ or CD8+ T cells, or bulk PBMC T cells (not recorded which). Source of these receptors: a man between 18 and 29 years old in good health. Both conserved end residues are part of each CDR3.

TRBV12-3/TRBV12-4	TRBJ2-1	CASSFGNEQFF
TRBV28	TRBJ2-3	CASSLSGGSWVDTQYF
TRBV20-1	TRBJ1-2	CSASSTQVGRGYTF
TRBV18	TRBJ1-3	CASSPRDRVVGNTIYF
TRBV7-8	TRBJ2-5	CASSLSGTLGPETQYF
TRBV12-3/TRBV12-4	TRBJ2-1	CASSASGRNNEQFF
TRBV6-2/TRBV6-3	TRBJ1-1	CASSSGVNTEAFF
TRBV7-9	TRBJ2-3	CASSHPPTRGTDTQYF
TRBV12-3/TRBV12-4	TRBJ1-2	CASSRQGSGYTF
TRBV7-9	TRBJ2-1	CASSLALLANEQFF
TRBV12-3/TRBV12-4	TRBJ2-3	CASSTRTWGSTDTQYF
TRBV3-1	TRBJ2-1	CASSQGRPSPQFF
TRBV5-1	TRBJ2-1	CASSLDGLGPYNEQFF
TRBV21-1	TRBJ2-5	CASSKAVTSGRIVETQYF
TRBV27	TRBJ2-1	CASSRQLPAYNEQFF
TRBV10-3	TRBJ2-2	CATRDKDRVNTGELFF
TRBV29-1	TRBJ2-1	CSVDRDGGLQFF
TRBV5-1	TRBJ2-5	CASSLGGGELETQYF
TRBV27	TRBJ1-5	CASSPSRGNQPQHF
TRBV4-3	TRBJ2-4	CASSQDRLSRIQYF
TRBV6-1	TRBJ2-2	CASLGQRDGGELFF
TRBV2	TRBJ2-1	CASSVGQPYNEQFF
TRBV28	TRBJ2-3	CASSLSQGARTDTQYF
TRBV4-3	TRBJ2-3	CASSQDPGVGTSTDTQYF
TRBV5-1	TRBJ2-3	CASSLGDTDTQYF
TRBV25-1	TRBJ2-6	CASSEGPGQGPSGANVLTF